This T cell receptor beta chain was profiled in a study of metastatic and nonmetastatic thyroid tumors. MiXCR re-clonotyped the PCR reads for TCRdb. The sample contains around 6,000 clones, 16% of which appear only once. No patient had received any treatment before thyroid surgery. V dropped 0 bases and J dropped 1 base, with 0 bases sitting between them. Germline V lookup: CDR1 DFQATT, CDR2 SNEGSKA (reference sequence). The CDR3 runs to 11 residues. The source material was tumor tissue. This chain connects TRBV20-1 to TRBJ1-2; D unresolved. This sequence was found in a male donor with papillary thyroid cancer or a benign thyroid nodule (not recorded which). Some clones in this sample may be carry-over from other donors' samples. The CDR3 is CSARDNYGYTF. The CDR3 nucleotides read TGCAGTGCTAGAGATAACTATGGCTACACCTTC.